The TCR beta chain described here comes from a study of cytomegalovirus exposure and HLA in healthy donors. Study results and caveats: In vitro experiments confirmed that three CMV-associated chains were specific for CMV antigens.

Germline CDR1 LNHDA, CDR2 SQIVND (reference sequence). V lost 3 bases to trimming and J lost 0 bases; unmatched junction nucleotides: 9. The CDR3 loop spans 19 amino acids. Remarks on this clone: Antigen specificity is unknown.

The PCR made use of 60 Vbeta and 13 Jbeta primers. Repertoires were generated with immunoSEQ multiplex PCR, while TCRdb's copy carries only in-frame clones and drops some. The repertoire includes 100,000 to 150,000 clones, roughly 75% of them detected once, and approximately 1.3% sits in the top ten. This TCR was sampled from a female donor in good health and CMV-seronegative. This chain uses TRBV19 with TRBJ2-3, with TRBD2 matching over 13 bases. Sequencing was performed on PBMCs. The CDR3 region is CASSILGTSGTSSTDTQYF. The CDR3 DNA reads as TGTGCCAGTAGTATTCTCGGGACTAGCGGGACTTCTAGCACAGATACGCAGTATTTT.